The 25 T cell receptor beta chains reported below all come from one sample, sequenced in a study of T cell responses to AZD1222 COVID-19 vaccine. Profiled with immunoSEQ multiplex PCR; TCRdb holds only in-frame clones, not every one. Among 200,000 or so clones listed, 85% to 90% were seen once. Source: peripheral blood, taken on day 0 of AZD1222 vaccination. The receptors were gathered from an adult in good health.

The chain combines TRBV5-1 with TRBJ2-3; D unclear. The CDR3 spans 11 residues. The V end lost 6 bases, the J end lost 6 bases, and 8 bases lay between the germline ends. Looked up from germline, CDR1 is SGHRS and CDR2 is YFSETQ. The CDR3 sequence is CASMAEDTQYF. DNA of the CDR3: TGCGCCAGCATGGCGGAGGATACGCAGTATTTT.

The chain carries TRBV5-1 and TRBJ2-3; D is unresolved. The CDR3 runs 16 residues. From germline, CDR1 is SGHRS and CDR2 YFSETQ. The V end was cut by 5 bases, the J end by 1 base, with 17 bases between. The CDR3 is CASSQKFDTGTDTQYF. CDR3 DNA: TGCGCCAGCAGTCAGAAATTTGACACAGGCACAGATACGCAGTATTTT.

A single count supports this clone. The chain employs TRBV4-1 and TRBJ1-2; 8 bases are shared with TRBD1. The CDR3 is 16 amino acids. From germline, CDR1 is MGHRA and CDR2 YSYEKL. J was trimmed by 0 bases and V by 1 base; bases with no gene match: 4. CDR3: CASSQVGQGANYGYTF. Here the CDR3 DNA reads TGCGCCAGCAGCCAAGTCGGACAGGGCGCTAACTATGGCTACACCTTC.

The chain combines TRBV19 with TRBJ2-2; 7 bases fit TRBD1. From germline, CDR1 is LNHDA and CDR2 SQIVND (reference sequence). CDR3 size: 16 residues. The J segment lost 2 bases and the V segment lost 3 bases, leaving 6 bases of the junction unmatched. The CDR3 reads CASSIRDSYNTGELFF. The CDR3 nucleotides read TGTGCCAGTAGTATCCGGGACAGCTACAACACCGGGGAGCTGTTTTTT.

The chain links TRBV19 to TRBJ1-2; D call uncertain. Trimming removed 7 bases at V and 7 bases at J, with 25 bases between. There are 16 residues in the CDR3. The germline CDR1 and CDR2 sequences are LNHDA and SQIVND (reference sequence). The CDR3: CASMAYRVKARGGYTF. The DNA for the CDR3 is TGTGCCAGTATGGCGTACAGAGTCAAAGCCCGGGGTGGCTACACCTTC. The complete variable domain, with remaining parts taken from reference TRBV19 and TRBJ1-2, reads DGGITQSPKYLFRKEGQNVTLSCEQNLNHDAMYWYRQDPGQGLRLIYYSQIVNDFQKGDIAEGYSVSREKKESFPLTVTSAQKNPTAFYLCASMAYRVKARGGYTFGSGTRLTVV.

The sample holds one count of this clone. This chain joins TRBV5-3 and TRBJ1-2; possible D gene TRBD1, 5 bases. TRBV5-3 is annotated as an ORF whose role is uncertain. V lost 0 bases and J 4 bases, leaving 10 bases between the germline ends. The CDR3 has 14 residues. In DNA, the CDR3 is TGTGCCAGAAGCTTGGTTGGCAGGGTCTATGGCTACACCTTC. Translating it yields CARSLVGRVYGYTF.

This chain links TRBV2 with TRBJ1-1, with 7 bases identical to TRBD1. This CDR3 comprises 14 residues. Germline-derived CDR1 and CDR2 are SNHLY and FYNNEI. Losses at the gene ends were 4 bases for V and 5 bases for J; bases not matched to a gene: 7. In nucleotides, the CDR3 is TGTGCCAGCAGTGTACAGGGGAGGGAAACTGAAGCTTTCTTT. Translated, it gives CASSVQGRETEAFF.

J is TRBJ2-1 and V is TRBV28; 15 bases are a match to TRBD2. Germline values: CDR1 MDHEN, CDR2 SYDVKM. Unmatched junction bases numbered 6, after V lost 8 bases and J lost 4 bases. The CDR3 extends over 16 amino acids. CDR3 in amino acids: CASGGGLAGGYNEQFF. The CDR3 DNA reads TGTGCCAGCGGCGGAGGACTAGCGGGAGGGTACAATGAGCAGTTCTTC. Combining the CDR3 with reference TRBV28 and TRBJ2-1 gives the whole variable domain DVKVTQSSRYLVKRTGEKVFLECVQDMDHENMFWYRQDPGLGLRLIYFSYDVKMKEKGDIPEGYSVSREKKERFSLILESASTNQTSMYLCASGGGLAGGYNEQFFGPGTRLTVL.

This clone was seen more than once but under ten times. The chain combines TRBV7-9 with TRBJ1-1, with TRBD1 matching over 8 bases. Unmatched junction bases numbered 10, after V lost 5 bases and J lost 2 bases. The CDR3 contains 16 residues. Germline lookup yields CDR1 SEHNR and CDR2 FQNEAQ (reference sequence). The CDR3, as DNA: TGTGCCAGCAGCGACTCCACAGGGGGGCCTAACACTGAAGCTTTCTTT. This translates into CASSDSTGGPNTEAFF.

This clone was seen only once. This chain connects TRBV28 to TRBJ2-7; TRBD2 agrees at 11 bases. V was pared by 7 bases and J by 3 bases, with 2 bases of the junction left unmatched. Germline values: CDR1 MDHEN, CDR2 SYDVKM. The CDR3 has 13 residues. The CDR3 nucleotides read TGTGCCAGCATGACTAGCGGGGTCTACGAGCAGTACTTC. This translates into CASMTSGVYEQYF.

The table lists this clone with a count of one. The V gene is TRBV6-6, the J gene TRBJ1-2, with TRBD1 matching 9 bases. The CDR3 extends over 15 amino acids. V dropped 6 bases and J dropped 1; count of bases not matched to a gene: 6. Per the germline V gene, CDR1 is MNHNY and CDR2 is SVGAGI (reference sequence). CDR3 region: CASSLRTGVNYGYTF. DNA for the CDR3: TGTGCCAGCAGCCTACGGACAGGGGTTAACTATGGCTACACCTTC.

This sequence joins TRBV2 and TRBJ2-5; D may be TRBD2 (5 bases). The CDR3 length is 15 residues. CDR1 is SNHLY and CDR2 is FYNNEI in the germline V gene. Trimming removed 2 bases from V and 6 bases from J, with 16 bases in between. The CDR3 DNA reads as TGTGCCAGCAGTGAATTAGCAGGACCCGGGAAGACCCAGTACTTC. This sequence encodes CASSELAGPGKTQYF.

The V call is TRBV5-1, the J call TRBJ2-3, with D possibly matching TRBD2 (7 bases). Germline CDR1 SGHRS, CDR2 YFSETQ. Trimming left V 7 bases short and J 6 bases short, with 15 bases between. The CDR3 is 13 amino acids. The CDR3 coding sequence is TGCGCCAGCGGGCCGGGGGGCAGGGATACGCAGTATTTT. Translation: CASGPGGRDTQYF.

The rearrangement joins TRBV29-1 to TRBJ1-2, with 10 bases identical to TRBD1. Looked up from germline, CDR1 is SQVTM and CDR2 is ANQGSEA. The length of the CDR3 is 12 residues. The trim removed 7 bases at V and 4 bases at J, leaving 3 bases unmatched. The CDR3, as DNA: TGCAGCGCCCGACAGGGGGCCTATGGCTACACCTTC. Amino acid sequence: CSARQGAYGYTF.

CDR3 loop: CASSTDRAIYEQYF. The DNA for the CDR3 is TGTGCCAGCAGTACGGACAGGGCGATCTACGAGCAGTACTTC. The chain combines TRBV6-6 with TRBJ2-7; 8 nucleotides align to TRBD1. Germline V gene lookup returns CDR1 MNHNY and CDR2 SVGAGI (reference sequence). The trim removed 5 bases at V and 3 bases at J, leaving 6 bases unmatched. The length of the CDR3 is 14 residues.

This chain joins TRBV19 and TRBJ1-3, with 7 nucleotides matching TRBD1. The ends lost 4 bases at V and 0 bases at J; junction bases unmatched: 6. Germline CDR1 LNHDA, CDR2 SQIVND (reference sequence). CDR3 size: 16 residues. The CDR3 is CASSTGQATSGNTIYF. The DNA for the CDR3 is TGTGCCAGTAGTACAGGACAGGCCACCTCTGGAAACACCATATATTTT.

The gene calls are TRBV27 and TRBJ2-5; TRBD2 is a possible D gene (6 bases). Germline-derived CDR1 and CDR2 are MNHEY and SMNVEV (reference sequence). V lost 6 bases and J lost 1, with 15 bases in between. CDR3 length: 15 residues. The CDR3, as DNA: TGTGCCAGCAGGACCATCACTAGCAGCCAAGAGACCCAGTACTTC. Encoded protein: CASRTITSSQETQYF.

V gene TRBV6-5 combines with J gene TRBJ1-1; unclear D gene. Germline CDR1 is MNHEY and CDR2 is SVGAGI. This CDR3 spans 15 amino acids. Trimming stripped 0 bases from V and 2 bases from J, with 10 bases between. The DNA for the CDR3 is TGTGCCAGCAGTTACTCGTCAGGTTACAACACTGAAGCTTTCTTT. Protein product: CASSYSSGYNTEAFF.

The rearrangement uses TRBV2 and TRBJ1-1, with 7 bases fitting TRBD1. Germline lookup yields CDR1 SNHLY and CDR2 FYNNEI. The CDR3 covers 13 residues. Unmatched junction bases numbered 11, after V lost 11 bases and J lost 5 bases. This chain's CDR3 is CAGRDSRPTEAFF. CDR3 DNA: TGTGCCGGAAGGGACAGCCGACCAACTGAAGCTTTCTTT.

As DNA, the CDR3 is TGCGCCAGCAGTGAGGGAGGGGCCCAAGAGACCCAGTACTTC. It translates to CASSEGGAQETQYF. This rearrangement joins TRBV10-2 to TRBJ2-5; a weak D match, TRBD2 (6 bases). This CDR3 comprises 14 residues. V was shortened by 2 bases and J by 1 base, with 8 bases between the two germline ends. In germline, CDR1 is WSHSY, CDR2 SAAADI.

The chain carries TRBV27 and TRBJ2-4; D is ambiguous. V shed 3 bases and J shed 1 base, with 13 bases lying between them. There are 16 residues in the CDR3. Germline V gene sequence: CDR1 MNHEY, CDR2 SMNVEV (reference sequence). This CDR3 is CASSFGPSVAKNIQYF. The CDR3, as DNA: TGTGCCAGCAGTTTCGGACCGAGCGTGGCCAAAAACATTCAGTACTTC.

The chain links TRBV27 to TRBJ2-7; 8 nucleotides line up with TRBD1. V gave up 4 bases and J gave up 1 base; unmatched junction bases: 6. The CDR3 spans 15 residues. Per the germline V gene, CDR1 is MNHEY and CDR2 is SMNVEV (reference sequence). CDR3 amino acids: CASSSRDRPSYEQYF. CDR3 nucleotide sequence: TGTGCCAGCAGTTCCCGGGACAGGCCATCCTACGAGCAGTACTTC.

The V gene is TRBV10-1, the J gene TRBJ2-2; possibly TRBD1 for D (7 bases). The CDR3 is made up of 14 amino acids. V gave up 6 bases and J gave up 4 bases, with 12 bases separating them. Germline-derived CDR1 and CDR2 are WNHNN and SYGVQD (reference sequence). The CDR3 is CASRLQGGTGELFF. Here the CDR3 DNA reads TGCGCCAGCAGGCTGCAGGGGGGCACCGGGGAGCTGTTTTTT.

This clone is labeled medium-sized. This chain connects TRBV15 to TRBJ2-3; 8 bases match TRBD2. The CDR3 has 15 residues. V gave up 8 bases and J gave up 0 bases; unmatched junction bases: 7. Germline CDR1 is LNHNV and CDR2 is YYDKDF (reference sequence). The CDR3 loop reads CATRRGGVSTDTQYF. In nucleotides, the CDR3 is TGTGCCACCCGACGGGGGGGCGTGAGCACAGATACGCAGTATTTT.

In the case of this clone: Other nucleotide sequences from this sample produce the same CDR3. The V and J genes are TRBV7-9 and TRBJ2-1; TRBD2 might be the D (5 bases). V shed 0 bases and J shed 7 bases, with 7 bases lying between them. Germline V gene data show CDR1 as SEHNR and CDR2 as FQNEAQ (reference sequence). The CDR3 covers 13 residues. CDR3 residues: CASSLAGVNEQFF. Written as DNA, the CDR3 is TGTGCCAGCAGCTTAGCGGGAGTAAATGAGCAGTTCTTC. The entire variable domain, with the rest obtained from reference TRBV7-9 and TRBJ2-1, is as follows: DTGVSQNPRHKITKRGQNVTFRCDPISEHNRLYWYRQTLGQGPEFLTYFQNEAQLEKSRLLSDRFSAERPKGSFSTLEIQRTEQGDSAMYLCASSLAGVNEQFFGPGTRLTVL.